This T cell receptor beta chain was documented in a study of cytomegalovirus exposure and HLA in healthy donors. About the research overall: The 120 validation repertoires, a later analysis reported, used the same platform as the roughly 710 first-cohort repertoires.

This CDR3 is 15 amino acids long. V was clipped by 8 bases and J by 4 bases; unmatched bases: 8. Germline V gene data show CDR1 as MDHEN and CDR2 as SYDVKM. Libraries were prepared by immunoSEQ multiplex PCR; TCRdb keeps only in-frame clonotypes and omits some of them. The repertoire consists of roughly 200,000 clones, with roughly 81% occurring once and the leading ten covering less than 1.5%. General study results and limits: Altogether, 150 to 200 TCR beta chains were recorded as cytomegalovirus-associated. Reports indicated that the classifier achieved high specificity and sensitivity in diagnosing cytomegalovirus status.

Comments on this clone: What it binds is not known.

The sample consisted of PBMCs. The chain recombines TRBV28 with TRBJ2-5, with 12 bases lining up with TRBD2. This receptor was identified in a woman between 25 and 40 years old in good health and CMV-seronegative. This CDR3 is CASAGASGGGETQYF. CDR3 DNA sequence: TGTGCCAGCGCTGGGGCTAGCGGGGGGGGAGAGACCCAGTACTTC.